The text below deals with one T cell receptor beta chain. Its specificity is not known. This record belongs to a study of T cell responses to AZD1222 COVID-19 vaccine. Notes on the study in general: Baseline seropositivity characterized only six or seven AZD1222 recipients. Recipients of two AZD1222 doses showed rising Spike-specific TCR breadth and depth.

The CDR3 sequence is 12 residues long. CDR1 is ENHRY and CDR2 is SYGVKD in the germline V gene. The V gene lost 7 bases and the J gene lost 2 bases, with 6 bases spanning the gap. The assay was immunoSEQ multiplex PCR, and TCRdb's table has in-frame clones only and misses some. There are 100,000 or so clones in the sample; around nine tenths occur only once, and approximately 3% lies in the top ten. The receptor was isolated from an adult in good health. The chain carries TRBV10-3 and TRBJ1-5; D gene ambiguous. The source material was peripheral blood, sampled on day 0 of AZD1222 vaccination. CDR3 DNA: TGTGCCATCATATCGGGCAATCAGCCCCAGCATTTT. Its protein is CAIISGNQPQHF.